The sequence of this TCR beta chain was determined in a study of blood T cells in healthy people across ages. Study results and caveats: Among long-lived donors, naive CD4+ cells were more numerous and diversity higher than in aged donors.

Germline V gene sequence: CDR1 KGHSY, CDR2 FQNENV. This CDR3 spans 16 amino acids. This clonotype was counted between two and nine times. Antigen specificity is unknown. The authors ran a second PCR of about 7 to 11 cycles using a sample-barcoded 5' primer and a J-beta primer mix. All cDNA molecules were each tagged by a template-switch adaptor with 12 random nucleotides. MiXCR was run by TCRdb on the 5' RACE reads, yielding one entry per CDR3 protein. The sample contains roughly 1,100,000 distinct CDR3 sequences, 20% to 25% of which appear only once. Another study also made use of these data, one on T cells of mothers and their children.

This chain connects TRBV16 to TRBJ2-5; tentative D call: TRBD2 (6 bases). The J call may not be correct, given that the DNA end is closer to TRBJ2-7. The TCR originated in a girl between 2 and 10 years old in good health. The sample consisted of blood. CDR3 coding DNA: TGTGCCAGCAGCCACTGGGCGGGACTGAACTCCTACGAGCAGTACTTC. Its protein is CASSHWAGLNSYEQYF.